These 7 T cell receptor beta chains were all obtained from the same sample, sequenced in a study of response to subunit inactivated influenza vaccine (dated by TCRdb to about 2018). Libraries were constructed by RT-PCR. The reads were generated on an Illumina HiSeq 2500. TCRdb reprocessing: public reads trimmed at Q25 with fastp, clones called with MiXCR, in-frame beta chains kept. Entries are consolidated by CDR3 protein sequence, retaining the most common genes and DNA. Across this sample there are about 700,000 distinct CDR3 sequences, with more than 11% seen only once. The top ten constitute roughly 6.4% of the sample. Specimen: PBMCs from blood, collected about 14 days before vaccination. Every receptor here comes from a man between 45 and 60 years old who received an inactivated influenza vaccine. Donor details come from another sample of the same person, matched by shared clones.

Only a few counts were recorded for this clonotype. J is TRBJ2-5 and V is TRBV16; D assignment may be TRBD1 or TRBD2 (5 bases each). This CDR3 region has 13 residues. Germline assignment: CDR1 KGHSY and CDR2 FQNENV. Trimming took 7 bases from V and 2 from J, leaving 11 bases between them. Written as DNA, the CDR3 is TGTGCCAGCACTAGGGGACGTCAAGAGACCCAGTACTTC. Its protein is CASTRGRQETQYF.

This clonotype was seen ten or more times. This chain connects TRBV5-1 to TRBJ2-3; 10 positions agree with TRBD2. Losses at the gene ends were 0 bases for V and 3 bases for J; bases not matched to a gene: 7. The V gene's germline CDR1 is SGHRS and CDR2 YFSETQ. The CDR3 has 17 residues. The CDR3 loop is CASSLGSSSGGTDTQYF. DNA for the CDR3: TGCGCCAGCAGCTTGGGGAGTTCTAGCGGGGGAACAGATACGCAGTATTTT. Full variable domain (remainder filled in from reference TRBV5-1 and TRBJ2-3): KAGVTQTPRYLIKTRGQQVTLSCSPISGHRSVSWYQQTPGQGLQFLFEYFSETQRNKGNFPGRFSGRQFSNSRSEMNVSTLELGDSALYLCASSLGSSSGGTDTQYFGPGTRLTVL.

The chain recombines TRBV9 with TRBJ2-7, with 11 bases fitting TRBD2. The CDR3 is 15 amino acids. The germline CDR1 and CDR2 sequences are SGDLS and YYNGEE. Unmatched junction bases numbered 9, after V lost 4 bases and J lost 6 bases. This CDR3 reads CASSSVAGGLGEQYF. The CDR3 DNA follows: TGTGCCAGCAGCTCGGTAGCGGGAGGGCTCGGCGAGCAGTACTTC. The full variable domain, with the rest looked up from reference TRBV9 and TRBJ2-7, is DSGVTQTPKHLITATGQRVTLRCSPRSGDLSVYWYQQSLDQGLQFLIQYYNGEERAKGNILERFSAQQFPDLHSELNLSSLELGDSALYFCASSSVAGGLGEQYFGPGTRLTVT.

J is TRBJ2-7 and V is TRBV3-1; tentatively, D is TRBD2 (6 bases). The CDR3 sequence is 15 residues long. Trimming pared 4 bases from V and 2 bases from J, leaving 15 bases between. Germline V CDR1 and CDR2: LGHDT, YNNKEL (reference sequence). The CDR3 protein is CASSRPGTQAYEQYF. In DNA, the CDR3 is TGTGCCAGCAGCCGACCCGGGACTCAAGCCTACGAGCAGTACTTC.

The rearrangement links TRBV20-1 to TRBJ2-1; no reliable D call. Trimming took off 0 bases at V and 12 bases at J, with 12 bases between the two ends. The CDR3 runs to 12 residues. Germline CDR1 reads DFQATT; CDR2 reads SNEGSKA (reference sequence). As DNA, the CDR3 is TGCAGTGCTAGAGACATGACGCCACGGCAGTTCTTC. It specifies CSARDMTPRQFF.

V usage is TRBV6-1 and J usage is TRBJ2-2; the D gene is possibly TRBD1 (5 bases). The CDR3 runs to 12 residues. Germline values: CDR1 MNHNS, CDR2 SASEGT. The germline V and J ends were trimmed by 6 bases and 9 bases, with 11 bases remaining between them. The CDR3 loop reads CASSRVRRELFF. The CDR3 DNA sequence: TGTGCCAGCAGCAGGGTTCGCCGGGAGCTGTTTTTT.

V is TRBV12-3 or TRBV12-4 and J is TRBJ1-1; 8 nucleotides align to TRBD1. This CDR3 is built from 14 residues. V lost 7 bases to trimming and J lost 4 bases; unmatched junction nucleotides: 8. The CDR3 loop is CASNNRGAITEAFF. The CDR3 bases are TGTGCCAGCAATAACAGGGGGGCTATCACTGAAGCTTTCTTT.